These 16 T cell receptor beta chains share one sample of origin, sequenced in a study of blood T cell repertoires in COVID-19. Sequencing used immunoSEQ multiplex PCR; TCRdb keeps in-frame clones, though not all of them. The data contain about 70,000 clones, roughly 82% of them seen just once; the ten biggest clones take up under 30%. Sequencing input: peripheral blood. The receptors were sampled from a woman older than 75 with active or convalescent COVID-19.

This clone was found once. The chain employs TRBV10-3 and TRBJ1-1; the D gene is possibly TRBD1 (5 bases). The CDR3 length is 12 residues. V lost 8 bases, J lost 0 bases, and 7 bases lay in between. Looked up from germline, CDR1 is ENHRY and CDR2 is SYGVKD. CDR3 sequence: CAIQTVNTEAFF. The DNA of the CDR3 is TGTGCCATCCAGACAGTGAACACTGAAGCTTTCTTT.

This chain links TRBV12-3 or TRBV12-4 with TRBJ1-2; maybe TRBD1 (5 bases). CDR3 length: 12 residues. Trimming cost V 8 bases and J 6 bases, with 13 bases left between them. The CDR3 is CASGPGKDGYTF. DNA of the CDR3: TGTGCCAGCGGCCCAGGGAAGGATGGCTACACCTTC.

The chain is built from TRBV30 and TRBJ2-1; a possible D gene is TRBD2 (5 bases). V lost 2 bases and J lost 4, with 9 bases in between. Germline CDR1 GTSNPN, CDR2 SVGIG (reference sequence). The CDR3 totals 13 residues. The CDR3 protein is CAWSQGRYNEQFF. CDR3 nucleotides: TGTGCCTGGAGTCAAGGGAGATACAATGAGCAGTTCTTC.

A few counts support this clone. The genes are TRBV12-3 or TRBV12-4 and TRBJ1-4; D gene unclear. V gave up 3 bases and J gave up 5 bases, with 7 bases separating them. The CDR3 sequence is 13 residues long. The CDR3 spells CASSLSQNEKLFF. CDR3 sequence (DNA): TGTGCCAGCAGTTTGTCACAGAATGAAAAACTGTTTTTT.

This clone was counted once. The chain is built from TRBV20-1 and TRBJ2-5; the match to TRBD2 covers 12 bases. J gave up 4 bases and V 3 bases, and 3 bases lay outside the gene matches. CDR1 is DFQATT, CDR2 SNEGSKA, per germline (reference sequence). This CDR3 is 14 amino acids long. CDR3 region: CSASELAGGETQYF. Written as DNA, the CDR3 is TGCAGTGCTAGTGAACTAGCGGGGGGAGAGACCCAGTACTTC.

The V and J genes are TRBV25-1 and TRBJ1-6; 9 bases align to TRBD1. The V and J ends lost 3 bases and 8 bases, in that order; junction bases with no gene match: 2. The CDR3 consists of 14 residues. Looked up from germline, CDR1 is MGHDK and CDR2 is SYGVNS. The CDR3 DNA reads as TGTGCCAGCAGTGATAGGACAGGGGATTCACCCCTCCACTTT. As protein: CASSDRTGDSPLHF.

This clone was found a few times. This chain uses TRBV30 with TRBJ1-3; D gene ambiguous. The V end lost 1 base, the J end lost 0 bases, and 10 bases lay between the germline ends. The CDR3 consists of 15 residues. Germline V gene data show CDR1 as GTSNPN and CDR2 as SVGIG (reference sequence). Written as DNA, the CDR3 is TGTGCCTGGAGTGCAGGCACTTACTCTGGAAACACCATATATTTT. Translated: CAWSAGTYSGNTIYF.

The chain couples TRBV6-2 or TRBV6-3 to TRBJ1-2; TRBD1 matches 10 bases. This CDR3 region has 13 residues. V gave up 6 bases and J gave up 8 bases; unmatched junction bases: 6. Germline CDR1 MNHEY, CDR2 SVGEGT. As DNA, the CDR3 is TGTGCCAGCAGCTTGACAGGGGGCGGGGGCTACACCTTC. The encoded protein is CASSLTGGGGYTF.

This clone was detected a few times. The J gene is TRBJ1-1, the V gene TRBV11-2; D is perhaps TRBD1 (5 bases). The CDR3 is 13 amino acids. Germline assignment: CDR1 SGHAT and CDR2 FQNNGV. Trimming took 1 base from V and 4 from J, leaving 7 bases between them. CDR3 loop: CASSLGQTTEAFF. CDR3 nucleotides: TGTGCCAGCAGCTTAGGACAGACCACTGAAGCTTTCTTT.

This clone was found a few times. V gene TRBV10-1 combines with J gene TRBJ2-5; tentative D call: TRBD2 (6 bases). Germline loops: CDR1 WNHNN, CDR2 SYGVQD (reference sequence). Trimming stripped 0 bases from V and 4 bases from J, with 15 bases between. CDR3 size: 16 residues. In DNA, the CDR3 is TGCGCCAGCAGTGAGTCAACGGCGGGGCCCCGAGAGACCCAGTACTTC. It codes for CASSESTAGPRETQYF.

This clone has a single count. The J gene is TRBJ1-5, the V gene TRBV5-1; D might be TRBD1 (5 bases). V dropped 6 bases and J dropped 3 bases, with 16 bases sitting between them. CDR3 length: 15 residues. The germline gives CDR1 SGHRS, CDR2 YFSETQ. The CDR3 loop is CASIRDWGHNQPQHF. The CDR3 coding sequence is TGCGCCAGCATCCGTGACTGGGGCCACAATCAGCCCCAGCATTTT. The full variable domain, in which reference TRBV5-1 and TRBJ1-5 provide the parts outside the CDR3, is KAGVTQTPRYLIKTRGQQVTLSCSPISGHRSVSWYQQTPGQGLQFLFEYFSETQRNKGNFPGRFSGRQFSNSRSEMNVSTLELGDSALYLCASIRDWGHNQPQHFGDGTRLSIL.

The V and J genes are TRBV11-2 and TRBJ1-4, with D possibly matching TRBD1 (5 bases). Looked up from germline, CDR1 is SGHAT and CDR2 is FQNNGV. V was clipped by 5 bases and J by 8 bases, with 18 bases between them. The CDR3 loop spans 15 amino acids. CDR3 sequence (DNA): TGTGCCAGCAGCACCACCGCAGGGATCGGGGAAAAACTGTTTTTT. As protein: CASSTTAGIGEKLFF. The whole variable domain, remainder taken from reference TRBV11-2 and TRBJ1-4, is EAGVAQSPRYKIIEKRQSVAFWCNPISGHATLYWYQQILGQGPKLLIQFQNNGVVDDSQLPKDRFSAERLKGVDSTLKIQPAKLEDSAVYLCASSTTAGIGEKLFFGSGTQLSVL.

V usage is TRBV7-2 and J usage is TRBJ1-5; no definite D call. V was clipped by 0 bases and J by 6 bases, with 12 bases between them. Germline CDR1 and CDR2: SGHTA and FQGNSA. The CDR3 spans 15 residues. The chain's CDR3 is CASSLASGKGQPQHF. The DNA of the CDR3 is TGTGCCAGCAGCTTAGCGTCGGGAAAGGGTCAGCCCCAGCATTTT.

CDR3 nucleotides: TGCAGCGTTGAAGAGGCGGGCGAGGGTGAAGCTTTCTTT. It specifies CSVEEAGEGEAFF. The chain couples TRBV29-1 to TRBJ1-1; D remains ambiguous. V lost 0 bases and J lost 7, with 12 bases in between. This CDR3 contains 13 residues. The V gene's germline CDR1 is SQVTM and CDR2 ANQGSEA.

To note about this clone: The junction departs from germline at one end; a sequencing error may be responsible. The chain joins TRBV7-7 to TRBJ2-2; the D is unclear. The CDR3 length is 16 residues. CDR1 SSHAT and CDR2 FNYEAQ come from the germline V gene (reference sequence). CDR3 DNA: TGTGCTAGCAGCTCCCAACCGGGTTACAACACCGGGGAGCTGTTTTTT. This gives the protein CASSSQPGYNTGELFF.

This chain uses TRBV9 with TRBJ2-5, with 7 bases lining up with TRBD1. Per the germline V gene, CDR1 is SGDLS and CDR2 is YYNGEE. The junction had 4 bases not matched to a gene; V was cut back by 4 bases and J by 1 base. This CDR3 has 14 residues. CDR3 DNA sequence: TGTGCCAGCAGCCCTCGGGACAGCCAAGAGACCCAGTACTTC. This translates into CASSPRDSQETQYF.